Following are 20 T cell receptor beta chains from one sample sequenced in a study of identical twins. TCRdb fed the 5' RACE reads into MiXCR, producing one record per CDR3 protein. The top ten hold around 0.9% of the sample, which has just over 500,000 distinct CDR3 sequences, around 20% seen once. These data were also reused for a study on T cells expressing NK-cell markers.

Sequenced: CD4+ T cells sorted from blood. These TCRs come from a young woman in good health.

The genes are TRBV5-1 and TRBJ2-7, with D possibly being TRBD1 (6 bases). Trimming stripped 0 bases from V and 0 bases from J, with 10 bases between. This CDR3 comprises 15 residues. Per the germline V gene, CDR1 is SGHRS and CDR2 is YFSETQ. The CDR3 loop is CASSLVGHSSYEQYF. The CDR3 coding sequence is TGCGCCAGCAGCTTGGTGGGACATTCCTCCTACGAGCAGTACTTC.

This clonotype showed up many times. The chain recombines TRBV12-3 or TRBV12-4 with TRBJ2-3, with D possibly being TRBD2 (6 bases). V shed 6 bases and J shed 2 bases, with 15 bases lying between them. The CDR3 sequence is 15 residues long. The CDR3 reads CASSGPRGITDTQYF. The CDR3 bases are TGTGCCAGCAGCGGACCTCGGGGGATCACAGATACGCAGTATTTT.

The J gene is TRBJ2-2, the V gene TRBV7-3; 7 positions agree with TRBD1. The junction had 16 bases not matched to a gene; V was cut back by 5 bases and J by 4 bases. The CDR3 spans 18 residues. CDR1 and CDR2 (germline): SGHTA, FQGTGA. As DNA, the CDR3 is TGTGCCAGCAGCCCAACAACAACCCGACAGGGAGTCACCGGGGAGCTGTTTTTT. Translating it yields CASSPTTTRQGVTGELFF. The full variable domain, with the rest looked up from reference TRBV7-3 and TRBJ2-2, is GAGVSQTPSNKVTEKGKYVELRCDPISGHTALYWYRQSLGQGPEFLIYFQGTGAADDSGLPNDRFFAVRPEGSVSTLKIQRTERGDSAVYLCASSPTTTRQGVTGELFFGEGSRLTVL.

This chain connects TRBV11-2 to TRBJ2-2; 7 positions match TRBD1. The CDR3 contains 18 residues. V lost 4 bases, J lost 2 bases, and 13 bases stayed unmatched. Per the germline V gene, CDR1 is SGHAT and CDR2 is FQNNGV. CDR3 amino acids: CASSSSRWGQRNTGELFF. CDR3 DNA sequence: TGTGCCAGCAGCTCGTCCCGGTGGGGACAGAGAAACACCGGGGAGCTGTTTTTT.

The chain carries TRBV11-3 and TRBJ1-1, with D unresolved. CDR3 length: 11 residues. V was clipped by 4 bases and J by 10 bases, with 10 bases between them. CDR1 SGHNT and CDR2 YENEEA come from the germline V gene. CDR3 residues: CASSSGGGAFF. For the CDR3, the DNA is TGTGCCAGCAGCTCCGGCGGAGGAGCTTTCTTT.

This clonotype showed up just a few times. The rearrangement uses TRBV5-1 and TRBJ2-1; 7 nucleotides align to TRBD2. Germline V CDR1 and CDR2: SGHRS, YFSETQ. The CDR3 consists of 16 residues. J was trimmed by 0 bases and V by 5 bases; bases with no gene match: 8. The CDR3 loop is CASREGRGSSYNEQFF. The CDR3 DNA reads TGCGCCAGCAGGGAGGGGCGGGGGAGCTCCTACAATGAGCAGTTCTTC. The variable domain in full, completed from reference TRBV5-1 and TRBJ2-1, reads KAGVTQTPRYLIKTRGQQVTLSCSPISGHRSVSWYQQTPGQGLQFLFEYFSETQRNKGNFPGRFSGRQFSNSRSEMNVSTLELGDSALYLCASREGRGSSYNEQFFGPGTRLTVL.

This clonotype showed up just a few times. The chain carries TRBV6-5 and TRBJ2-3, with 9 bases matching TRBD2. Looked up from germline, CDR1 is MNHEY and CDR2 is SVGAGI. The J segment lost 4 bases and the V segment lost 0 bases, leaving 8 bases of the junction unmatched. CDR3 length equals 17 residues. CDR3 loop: CASSYSSGGIGSDTQYF. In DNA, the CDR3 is TGTGCCAGCAGTTACTCTAGCGGGGGTATCGGCTCAGATACGCAGTATTTT.

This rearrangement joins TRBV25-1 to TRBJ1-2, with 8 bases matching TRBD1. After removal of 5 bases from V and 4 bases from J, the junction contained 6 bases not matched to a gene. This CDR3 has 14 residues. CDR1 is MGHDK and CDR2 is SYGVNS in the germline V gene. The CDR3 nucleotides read TGTGCCAGCAGTCAAGGACAGGGAGTCTATGGCTACACCTTC. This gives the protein CASSQGQGVYGYTF.

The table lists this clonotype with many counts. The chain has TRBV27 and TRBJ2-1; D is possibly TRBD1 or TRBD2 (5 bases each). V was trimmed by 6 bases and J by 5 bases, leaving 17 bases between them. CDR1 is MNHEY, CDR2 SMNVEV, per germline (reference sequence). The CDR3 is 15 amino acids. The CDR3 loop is CASRPVGDGDNEQFF. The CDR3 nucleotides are TGTGCCAGCAGACCTGTAGGGGACGGGGACAATGAGCAGTTCTTC.

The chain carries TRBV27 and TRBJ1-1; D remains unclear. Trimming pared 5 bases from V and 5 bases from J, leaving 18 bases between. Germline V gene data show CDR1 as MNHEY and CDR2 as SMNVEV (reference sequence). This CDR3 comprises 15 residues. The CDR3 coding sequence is TGTGCCAGCAGTACCCCAGGTGGGGTAGATACTGAAGCTTTCTTT. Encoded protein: CASSTPGGVDTEAFF.

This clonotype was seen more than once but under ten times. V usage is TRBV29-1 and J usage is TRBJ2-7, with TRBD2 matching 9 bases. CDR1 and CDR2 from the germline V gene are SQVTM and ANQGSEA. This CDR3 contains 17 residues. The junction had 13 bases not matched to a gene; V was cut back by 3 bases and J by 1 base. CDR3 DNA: TGCAGCGTTGAGGGTAGCGGGAGAGGACGAGGGTCCTACGAGCAGTACTTC. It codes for CSVEGSGRGRGSYEQYF.

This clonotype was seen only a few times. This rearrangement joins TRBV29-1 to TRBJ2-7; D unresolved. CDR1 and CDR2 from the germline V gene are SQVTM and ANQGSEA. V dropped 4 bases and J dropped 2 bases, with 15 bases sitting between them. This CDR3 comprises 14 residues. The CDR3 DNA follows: TGCAGCGTTGGAGTAAAGGGCTTAACCTACGAGCAGTACTTC. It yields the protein CSVGVKGLTYEQYF.

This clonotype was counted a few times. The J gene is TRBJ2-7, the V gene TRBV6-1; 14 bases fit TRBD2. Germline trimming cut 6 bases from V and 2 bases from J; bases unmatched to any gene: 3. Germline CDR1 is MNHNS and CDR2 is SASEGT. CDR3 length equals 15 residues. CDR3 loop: CASSGTSGGTYEQYF. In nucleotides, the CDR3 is TGTGCCAGCAGCGGGACTAGCGGGGGTACCTACGAGCAGTACTTC.

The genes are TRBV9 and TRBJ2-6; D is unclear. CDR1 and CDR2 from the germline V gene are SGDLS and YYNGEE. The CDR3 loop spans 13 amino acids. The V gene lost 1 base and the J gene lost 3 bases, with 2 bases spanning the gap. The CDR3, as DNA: TGTGCCAGCAGCGTATTTGGGGCCAACGTCCTGACTTTC. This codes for CASSVFGANVLTF.

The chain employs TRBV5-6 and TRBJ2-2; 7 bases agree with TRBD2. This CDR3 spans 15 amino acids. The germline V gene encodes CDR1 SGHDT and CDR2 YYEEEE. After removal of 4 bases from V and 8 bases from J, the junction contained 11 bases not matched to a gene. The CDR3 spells CASSLGPAGKGELFF. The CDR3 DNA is TGTGCCAGCAGCCTGGGACCAGCGGGAAAGGGGGAGCTGTTTTTT.

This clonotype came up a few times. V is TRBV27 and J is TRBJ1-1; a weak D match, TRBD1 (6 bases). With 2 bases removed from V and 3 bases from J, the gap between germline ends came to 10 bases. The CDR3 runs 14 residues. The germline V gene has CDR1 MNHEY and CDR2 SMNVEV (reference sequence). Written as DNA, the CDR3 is TGTGCCAGCAGTTTACGGGACACACACACTGAAGCTTTCTTT. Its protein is CASSLRDTHTEAFF.

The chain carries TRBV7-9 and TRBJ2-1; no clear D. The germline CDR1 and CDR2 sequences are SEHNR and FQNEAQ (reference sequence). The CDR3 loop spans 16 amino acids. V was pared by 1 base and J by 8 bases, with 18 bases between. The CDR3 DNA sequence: TGTGCCAGCAGCTTAGTTTGGCGGAAGAAGAAGGATGAGCAGTTCTTC. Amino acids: CASSLVWRKKKDEQFF.

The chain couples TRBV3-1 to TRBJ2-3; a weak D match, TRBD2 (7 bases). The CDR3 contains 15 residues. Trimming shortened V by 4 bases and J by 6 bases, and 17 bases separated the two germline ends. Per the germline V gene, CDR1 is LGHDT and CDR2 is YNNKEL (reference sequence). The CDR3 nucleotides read TGTGCCAGCAGCCGAGGGGGACTATCATCGGATACGCAGTATTTT. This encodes CASSRGGLSSDTQYF.

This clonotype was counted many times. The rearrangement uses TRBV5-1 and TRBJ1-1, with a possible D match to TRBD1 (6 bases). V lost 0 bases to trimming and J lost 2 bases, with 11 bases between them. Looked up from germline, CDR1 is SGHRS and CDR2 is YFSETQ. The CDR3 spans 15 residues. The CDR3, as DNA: TGCGCCAGCAGCTTGGAGGTGACAGGCAACACTGAAGCTTTCTTT. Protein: CASSLEVTGNTEAFF.

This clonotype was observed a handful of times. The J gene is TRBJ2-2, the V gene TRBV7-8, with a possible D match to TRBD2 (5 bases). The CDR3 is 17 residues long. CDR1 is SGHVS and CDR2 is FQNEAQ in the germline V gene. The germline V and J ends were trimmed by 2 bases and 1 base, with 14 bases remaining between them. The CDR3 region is CASSLIAGRQNTGELFF. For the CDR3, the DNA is TGTGCCAGCAGCTTAATTGCGGGCAGACAGAACACCGGGGAGCTGTTTTTT.